These 3 T cell receptor beta chains share one sample of origin, sequenced in a study of CD8 T cells in ankylosing spondylitis. TCRdb independently ran MiXCR on the 5' RACE reads; one entry per CDR3 protein. This table has a few hundred thousand distinct CDR3 sequences, more than 9% appearing once. Sequencing was performed on blood, either unsorted or a sorted T cell fraction (not recorded which). The receptor source for this set is a male donor with ankylosing spondylitis or in good health (not recorded which).

This clonotype was detected many times. The chain carries TRBV5-1 and TRBJ2-1, with 8 bases fitting TRBD1. This CDR3 comprises 15 residues. The germline V gene has CDR1 SGHRS and CDR2 YFSETQ. Trimming at V came to 5 bases and at J to 1 base, leaving 5 bases not matched to a gene. The CDR3 spells CASSQDRASYNEQFF. The DNA of the CDR3 is TGCGCCAGCAGTCAGGACAGGGCTTCCTACAATGAGCAGTTCTTC.

This clonotype has at least ten counts. This chain links TRBV28 with TRBJ2-7; 8 positions match TRBD1. With V trimmed by 2 bases and J by 2 bases, 2 bases remained unmatched. CDR1 and CDR2 (germline): MDHEN, SYDVKM. This CDR3 contains 14 residues. The CDR3 region is CASSLVGQAYEQYF. Here the CDR3 DNA reads TGTGCCAGCAGTTTAGTGGGACAGGCCTACGAGCAGTACTTC.

Many counts were recorded for this clonotype. The V gene is TRBV29-1, the J gene TRBJ1-2, with D hard to call. V was shortened by 0 bases and J by 4 bases, with 12 bases between the two germline ends. Germline loops: CDR1 SQVTM, CDR2 ANQGSEA. The CDR3 extends over 14 amino acids. CDR3 sequence reads: CSVEDWGQVYGYTF. The CDR3, as DNA: TGCAGCGTTGAAGATTGGGGTCAGGTCTATGGCTACACCTTC.